This T cell receptor beta chain was found in a study of Ad26.COV2.S vaccination and SARS-CoV-2 variants (dated by TCRdb to about 2021). Describing the broader study: Donors in the vaccine arm were drawn from COV1001, a multicentre, randomized, double-blind, placebo-controlled phase I-IIa trial testing Ad26.COV2.S in healthy adults. Dosing of Ad26.COV2.S was intramuscular, at either 5x10^10 or 1x10^11 viral particles, delivered as one shot or as two shots spaced 56 days apart. Sequencing of the TCRbeta repertoire served to evaluate the specificity and breadth of SARS-CoV-2-reactive T cell receptors following Ad26.COV2.S vaccination. The TCR-sequenced set comprised approximately 30 samples: around 20 Ad26.COV2.S vaccine recipients, 5 placebo recipients and 8 SARS-CoV-2 convalescent individuals. Trial participants were randomized into five groups of five, in which low-dose or high-dose Ad26.COV2.S was given once or twice, or placebo was given on both occasions. Throughout the experiments and outcome assessment, investigators stayed blinded to trial group allocation. Summary of the overall study and its limitations: Higher spike-specific TCR breadth was observed in Ad26.COV2.S recipients than in placebo recipients (P = 0.0014). After vaccination, substantial breadth of spike-specific CD8+ and CD4+ T cell responses was reported. The study was not powered for comparison of responses between vaccine doses or regimens. According to the authors, total T cell responses may have been underestimated by the TCR breadth and depth analyses. Non-spike TCR breadth was comparable between vaccine and placebo recipients, consistent with the vaccine containing only spike.

The immunoSEQ Assay was the method used to sequence TCRbeta CDR3 regions. After extraction, genomic DNA underwent amplification by bias-controlled multiplex PCR, followed by high-throughput sequencing. As for the original processing: Collapsing and filtering of sequences were performed to quantify the absolute abundance of each unique TCRbeta CDR3 region. T cell fraction was estimated by normalizing TCRbeta template counts to usable DNA, which was measured by amplifying reference genes present in all nucleated cells. Repertoire TCRs were annotated as SARS-CoV-2-specific by exact matching of V gene, CDR3 amino acid sequence and J gene to a known reactive TCR set. The reference SARS-CoV-2 TCR set came from MIRA and was filtered for enrichment in COVID-19-positive ImmuneCODE repertoires, removing public or cross-reactive TCRs. Using the MIRA antigens, annotated TCRs were further analysed by specific ORF or by position within an ORF. Breadth was defined as annotated unique rearrangements over total unique productive rearrangements; depth was the summed frequency of those rearrangements. Two-sided Wilcoxon rank-sum tests were used to compare TCR breadth between groups. In its TCRdb copy, this immuneACCESS table keeps in-frame sequences only and misses some clones. Where compared with another copy, unresolved V genes explain less than half of these, and the others have no known cause. V and J calls and clone size come straight from that table; D and trimming were deduced from the DNA. For this sample the table gives about half a million clones, of which roughly nine tenths were detected only once. The ten largest clones represent about 1.5% of the sample.

Notes on this clone: Its antigen is still unknown. Nothing much larger sits one base from this clone, and base qualities are not available. Other DNA sequences in the same sample also yield this CDR3.

The sample's treatment or condition label, in plain terms: roughly 18 received Ad26.COV2.S at low or high dose, single or two shots; 5 received placebo; per-sample allocation not given. Repertoires of vaccine and placebo recipients were sequenced from samples collected on day 63 after the first injection. Between 29 July and 7 August 2020, Cohort 1b enrolled 25 adults aged 18-55 years at one site in Boston, USA. Ad26.COV2.S consisted of a replication-incompetent adenovirus type 26 vector by which a prefusion-stabilized SARS-CoV-2 spike protein from the original Wuhan strain was expressed. The junction shows trimming of 2 bases on V and 3 bases on J, plus 12 bases between the germline ends. The germline V gene specifies SGDLS as CDR1 and YYNGEE as CDR2. The CDR3 covers 15 residues, taking in both the cysteine and the phenylalanine. The read is trimmed to its CDR3 DNA, 45 bases read in frame from base 1.

The sequences come from peripheral blood, collected in a trial of Ad26.COV2.S vaccine versus placebo. The receptor was derived from a person between 18 and 65 years old who received the Ad26.COV2.S COVID-19 vaccine or a placebo. The chain was built from TRBV9 and TRBJ2-1; a tentative D match to TRBD2 spans 5 bases. The DNA reads TGTGCCAGCAGCGTTGTGACGGGAAGCTACAATGAGCAGTTCTTC. The resulting protein is CASSVVTGSYNEQFF.